The clone carrying this T cell receptor beta chain occurred many times. These data originate in a study of Graves' ophthalmopathy and Graves' hyperthyroidism. Serum thyroxine and TRAb, along with clinical symptoms, thyroid ultrasound and orbital computed tomography, were what diagnosis relied on. As the template, RNA transcripts were used to amplify TCR beta CDR3 regions. Second-round multiplex PCR came after first-round RT-PCR with HTBI primers. TCRdb reprocessed the multiplex PCR reads with MiXCR, giving one entry per CDR3 protein. The sample holds around 1.1 million distinct CDR3 sequences, less than 45% seen once. Specimen: peripheral blood or thyroid tissue (not recorded which). This receptor was obtained from an adult man with Graves' hyperthyroidism.

CDR3 bases: TGTGCCAGCAGCTTAGGTGGGACAGAGAATTCACCCCTCCACTTT. Its protein product is CASSLGGTENSPLHF. The V gene is TRBV7-9, the J gene TRBJ1-6; 7 nucleotides agree with TRBD1. The germline V gene encodes CDR1 SEHNR and CDR2 FQNEAQ (reference sequence). This CDR3 contains 15 residues. V was pared by 1 base and J by 7 bases, with 4 bases of the junction left unmatched.